The rows below give T cell receptor beta chains drawn from one sample of a study of T cell changes during pregnancy in multiple sclerosis. Assay: immunoSEQ multiplex PCR; the TCRdb copy retains only in-frame clones and omits some. The sample includes over 50,000 clones, around 92% of them seen just once. The sample was peripheral blood, taken in the first trimester of pregnancy. The receptors here all came from a female donor with multiple sclerosis, enrolled in a pregnancy study. Both conserved end residues are part of each CDR3. The D gene is left open where the match is weak. Size is stated for part of the rows, as once, few or many counts, or as a class when the clone is expanded.

>NA|TRBJ2-4|TRBV12-5|TRBD2
CASGLTMGTSRGPIAKNIQYF
TGTGCTAGTGGTTTGACTATGGGGACTAGCCGGGGCCCAATAGCCAAAAACATTCAGTACTTC
>NA|TRBJ2-5|TRBV5-1|TRBD1
CASSLGDRGRETQYF
TGCGCCAGCAGCTTGGGAGACAGGGGACGGGAGACCCAGTACTTC
>NA|TRBJ2-3|TRBV11-1|TRBD2
CASSPITSGRGDTQYF
TGTGCCAGCAGTCCCATCACTAGCGGGAGAGGGGATACGCAGTATTTT
>NA|TRBJ1-5|TRBV6-5|TRBD1
CASKPTGARNQPQHF
TGTGCCAGCAAACCGACAGGGGCCCGCAATCAGCCCCAGCATTTT
>NA|TRBJ2-1|TRBV10-3|NA
CALRATEYNEQFF
TGTGCCCTCAGGGCTACAGAATACAATGAGCAGTTCTTC
>NA|TRBJ2-7|TRBV11-3|NA
CASSSTYEQYF
TGTGCCAGCAGCTCCACCTACGAGCAGTACTTC
>NA|TRBJ2-1|TRBV27|TRBD1
CASSRDRDRNEQFF
TGTGCCAGCAGCAGGGACAGGGATCGCAATGAGCAGTTCTTC
>once|TRBJ2-5|TRBV7-2|NA
CASSLGAGSETQYF
TGTGCCAGCAGCTTAGGGGCAGGGTCCGAGACCCAGTACTTC
>NA|TRBJ2-7|TRBV10-3|TRBD1
CAISESIRGRLYEQYF
TGTGCCATCAGTGAGTCGATCAGGGGGCGTCTCTACGAGCAGTACTTC
>NA|TRBJ2-5|TRBV14|NA
CASSNIDRASAETQYF
TGTGCCAGCAGCAACATAGACCGTGCTAGCGCAGAGACCCAGTACTTC
>NA|TRBJ2-7|TRBV7-2|TRBD2
CASSLGLAFEQYF
TGTGCCAGCAGCTTGGGACTAGCGTTCGAGCAGTACTTC
>NA|TRBJ2-1|TRBV7-9|NA
CASRDSSTYNEQFF
TGTGCCAGCCGCGACAGTTCCACTTACAATGAGCAGTTCTTC
>NA|TRBJ1-2|TRBV5-4|NA
CASSPGPPQGNYGYTF
TGTGCCAGCAGCCCGGGACCTCCACAGGGAAACTATGGCTACACCTTC
>NA|TRBJ2-5|TRBV28|NA
CATSVTGQETQYF
TGTGCCACCTCGGTAACAGGCCAAGAGACCCAGTACTTC
>NA|TRBJ1-1|TRBV10-3|TRBD1
CAISDRTDRRKMNTEAFF
TGTGCCATCAGTGATCGGACGGACAGGCGAAAGATGAACACTGAAGCTTTCTTT
>NA|TRBJ2-7|TRBV4-1|NA
CASSPGGLAHSYEQYF
TGCGCCAGCAGCCCTGGAGGGCTAGCGCACTCCTACGAGCAGTACTTC
>once|TRBJ2-1|TRBV5-4|TRBD2
CASSFPSGGNEQFF
TGTGCCAGCAGCTTTCCTAGCGGGGGTAATGAGCAGTTCTTC
>NA|TRBJ2-2|TRBV7-3|NA
CASSLGQAGAGELFF
TGTGCCAGCAGCTTGGGGCAGGCTGGGGCCGGGGAGCTGTTTTTT
>NA|TRBJ2-7|TRBV27|TRBD1
CASSRQGGYEQYF
TGTGCCAGCAGTAGACAGGGGGGCTACGAGCAGTACTTC
>once|TRBJ2-1|TRBV11-2|TRBD2
CASSRYSGTRENNEQFF
TGTGCCAGCAGCAGATACTCCGGGACTAGAGAAAACAATGAGCAGTTCTTC
>NA|TRBJ1-3|TRBV30|TRBD1
CAWSVHDRGIWEAGNTIYF
TGTGCCTGGAGTGTACATGACAGGGGAATATGGGAGGCTGGAAACACCATATATTTT
>NA|TRBJ2-5|TRBV29-1|NA
CSAAPQETQYF
TGCAGCGCCGCGCCCCAAGAGACCCAGTACTTC